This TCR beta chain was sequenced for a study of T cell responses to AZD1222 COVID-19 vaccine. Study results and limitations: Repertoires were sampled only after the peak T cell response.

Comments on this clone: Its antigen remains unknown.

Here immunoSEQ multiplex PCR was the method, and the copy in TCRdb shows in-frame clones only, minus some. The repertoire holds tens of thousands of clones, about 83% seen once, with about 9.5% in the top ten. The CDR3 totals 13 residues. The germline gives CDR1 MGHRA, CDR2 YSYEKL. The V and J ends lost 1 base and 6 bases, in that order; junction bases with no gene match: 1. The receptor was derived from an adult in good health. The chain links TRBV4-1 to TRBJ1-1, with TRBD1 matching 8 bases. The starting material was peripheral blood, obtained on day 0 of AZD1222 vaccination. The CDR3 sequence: CASSQVQGAEAFF. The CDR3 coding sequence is TGCGCCAGCAGCCAAGTACAGGGGGCTGAAGCTTTCTTT.